These 23 T cell receptor beta chains were sequenced from one sample in a study of T cells expressing NK-cell markers. After re-calling the 5' RACE reads, TCRdb lists one entry per CDR3 protein, DNA absent. In total, the table holds a few hundred thousand distinct CDR3 sequences. The sequenced material came from blood T cells: a sorted CD56 or NKG2C T cell subset, CD4+ or CD8+ T cells, or bulk PBMC T cells (not recorded which). These TCRs come from a man aged 18 to 69 in good health.

This chain joins TRBV5-4 and TRBJ2-7; the TRBD1 assignment by TCRdb is unverifiable without DNA. The V gene's germline CDR1 is SGHNT and CDR2 YYREEE (reference sequence). The CDR3 has 13 amino acids. The chain's CDR3 is CASSLERGLEQYF.

The V gene is TRBV5-1, the J gene TRBJ2-5; TCRdb names TRBD1, which stays unverified in the absence of DNA. CDR1 is SGHRS and CDR2 is YFSETQ in the germline V gene. This CDR3 is built from 11 residues. This CDR3 is CASGHQETQYF.

This sequence joins TRBV3-1 and TRBJ1-1; TCRdb picks TRBD1, but there is no DNA to check that call. Per germline, CDR1 LGHDT and CDR2 YNNKEL (reference sequence). The CDR3 loop spans 15 amino acids. CDR3 loop: CASSQVQAPSTEAFF.

The rearrangement joins TRBV27 to TRBJ2-5; the D call from TCRdb, TRBD2, cannot be confirmed without DNA. This CDR3 has 15 amino acids. The germline CDR1 and CDR2 sequences are MNHEY and SMNVEV (reference sequence). The CDR3 region is CASRARRGGLETQYF.

The V call is TRBV3-1, the J call TRBJ2-5; TCRdb picks TRBD1, but there is no DNA to check that call. The CDR3 covers 17 residues. Looked up from germline, CDR1 is LGHDT and CDR2 is YNNKEL (reference sequence). The CDR3 loop reads CASSQDLSLRGQETQYF.

J is TRBJ2-7 and V is TRBV5-6; no DNA is available, so the TRBD1 call from TCRdb remains unchecked. From germline, CDR1 is SGHDT and CDR2 YYEEEE. This CDR3 spans 14 amino acids. CDR3 residues: CASSSLGALYEQYF. Full variable domain (missing parts from reference TRBV5-6 and TRBJ2-7): DAGVTQSPTHLIKTRGQQVTLRCSPKSGHDTVSWYQQALGQGPQFIFQYYEEEERQRGNFPDRFSGHQFPNYSSELNVNALLLGDSALYLCASSSLGALYEQYFGPGTRLTVT.

V and J are TRBV9 and TRBJ1-6; TCRdb lists TRBD1, though no DNA is available to test this call. Germline V gene data show CDR1 as SGDLS and CDR2 as YYNGEE. The CDR3 sequence is 20 residues long. CDR3 sequence: CASSNQPEPDPYLYNSPLHF.

The chain recombines TRBV12-3 or TRBV12-4 with TRBJ2-2; TCRdb selects TRBD2, and the lack of DNA leaves this call unchecked. CDR3 length: 17 amino acids. CDR3 protein: CASIKGGLRAPTGELFF.

The J gene is TRBJ2-5, the V gene TRBV7-9; with no DNA, the TCRdb D assignment of TRBD2 cannot be verified. Germline V gene data show CDR1 as SEHNR and CDR2 as FQNEAQ (reference sequence). CDR3 length: 15 amino acids. CDR3 residues: CASSQRSGGQETQYF.

This rearrangement joins TRBV5-6 to TRBJ2-3; TCRdb proposes TRBD1, but this gene call is untestable without DNA. Germline V gene sequence: CDR1 SGHDT, CDR2 YYEEEE. CDR3 length: 16 residues. CDR3 region: CASSLASRGRTDTQYF.

V is TRBV18 and J is TRBJ1-2. The CDR3 runs to 17 residues. Per the germline V gene, CDR1 is KGHSH and CDR2 is LQKENI. Here the CDR3 reads CASSPTRVTSVNYGYTF.

The chain links TRBV5-1 to TRBJ2-1. Germline V lookup: CDR1 SGHRS, CDR2 YFSETQ. The CDR3 consists of 14 residues. The CDR3 is CASSSTTRNNEQFF.

The rearrangement joins TRBV6-2 or TRBV6-3 to TRBJ2-7; TCRdb selects TRBD2, and the lack of DNA leaves this call unchecked. Germline V gene data show CDR1 as MNHEY and CDR2 as SVGEGT. CDR3 length equals 16 residues. CDR3 in amino acids: CASSTRTSGASYEQYF.

Here the CDR3 reads CASSPQALTSSEQYF. This chain joins TRBV5-1 and TRBJ2-7. Germline V gives CDR1 SGHRS, CDR2 YFSETQ. The CDR3 loop spans 15 amino acids.

The rearrangement joins TRBV12-3 or TRBV12-4 to TRBJ1-5; the TCRdb call, TRBD1, lacks DNA for checking. The CDR3 contains 13 residues. The CDR3: CASSFLSDQPQHF.

This sequence joins TRBV12-5 and TRBJ2-3; absent DNA, TCRdb's TRBD1 call cannot be checked. The CDR3 is 14 residues long. Germline CDR1 and CDR2: LGHNT and FRNRAP. The CDR3 region is CASGRGQNTDTQYF.

V is TRBV14 and J is TRBJ2-7; TCRdb proposes TRBD2, but this gene call is untestable without DNA. In germline, CDR1 is SGHDN, CDR2 FVKESK. The CDR3 is 14 amino acids. The CDR3 sequence is CASSPVARYHEQYF.

This chain's CDR3 is CASSLGNARGRSGNTIYF. This rearrangement joins TRBV7-6 to TRBJ1-3; TCRdb's D gene call, TRBD1, goes unchecked for lack of DNA. This CDR3 is 18 amino acids long. The germline CDR1 and CDR2 sequences are SGHVS and FNYEAQ.

The V call is TRBV7-2, the J call TRBJ2-5; the D gene TCRdb calls, TRBD2, cannot be checked with no DNA. Germline loops: CDR1 SGHTA, CDR2 FQGNSA. The CDR3 loop spans 16 amino acids. The CDR3 sequence: CASSLEVPSGGKTQYF.

This chain joins TRBV5-6 and TRBJ2-7; the D call of TRBD2 rests on TCRdb alone, since no DNA is present to check it. The length of the CDR3 is 15 residues. The V gene's germline CDR1 is SGHDT and CDR2 YYEEEE. CDR3 sequence: CASSLEMGLNYEQYF.

This sequence joins TRBV18 and TRBJ1-5; without DNA, the TCRdb call of TRBD1 cannot be checked. Germline V lookup: CDR1 KGHSH, CDR2 LQKENI. The CDR3 loop spans 18 amino acids. The CDR3 sequence: CASSAPGQGVYSNQPQHF.

V is TRBV11-2 and J is TRBJ2-7; the TCRdb call, TRBD2, lacks DNA for checking. Germline CDR1 reads SGHAT; CDR2 reads FQNNGV. CDR3 size: 15 residues. CDR3 region: CASSPRWGEDYEQYF.

The chain couples TRBV6-5 to TRBJ1-3; TCRdb calls TRBD1, which cannot be checked without DNA. Looked up from germline, CDR1 is MNHEY and CDR2 is SVGAGI. The CDR3 is made up of 18 amino acids. The CDR3 protein is CASSYSLRFGDTGNTIYF.